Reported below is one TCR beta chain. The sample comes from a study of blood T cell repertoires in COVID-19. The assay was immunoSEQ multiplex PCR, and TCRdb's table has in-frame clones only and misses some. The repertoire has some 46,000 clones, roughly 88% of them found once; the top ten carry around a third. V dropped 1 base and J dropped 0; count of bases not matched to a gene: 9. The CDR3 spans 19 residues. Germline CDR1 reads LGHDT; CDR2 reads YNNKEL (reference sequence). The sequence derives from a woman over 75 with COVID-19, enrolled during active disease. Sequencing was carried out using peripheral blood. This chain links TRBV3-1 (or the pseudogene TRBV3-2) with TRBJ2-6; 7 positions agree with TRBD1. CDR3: CASSQGVGQVISGANVLTF. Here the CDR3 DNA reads TGTGCCAGCAGCCAAGGGGTCGGACAGGTCATCTCTGGGGCCAACGTCCTGACTTTC.